The following is a T cell receptor (beta chain) sequence with its context. TCRdb re-called the 5' RACE reads and shows each CDR3 protein once, DNA omitted. The sample includes fewer than 550,000 distinct CDR3 sequences. These data originate in a study of T cells expressing NK-cell markers. The CDR3 sequence is 14 residues long. Sequencing was performed on blood T cells: a sorted CD56 or NKG2C T cell subset, CD4+ or CD8+ T cells, or bulk PBMC T cells (not recorded which). This sequence was found in a woman aged 45-65 years in good health. The chain is built from TRBV12-3 or TRBV12-4 and TRBJ2-1; the D gene TCRdb calls, TRBD1, cannot be checked with no DNA. The chain's CDR3 is CASSFSGGNDEQFF.